The rows below give T cell receptor beta chains drawn from one sample of a study of shared clonotypes between healthy human individuals. Measured with immunoSEQ multiplex PCR; TCRdb has only the in-frame clones, and not every one. The table has some 700,000 clones, roughly 88% seen once. Material: memory CD8+ T cells from PBMCs. These receptors were taken from a man between 18 and 35 years old in good health. Some clones in this sample may be carry-over from other donors' samples. CDR3s include the opening cysteine and the closing phenylalanine or tryptophan. Each record gives: J gene, D gene, V gene, clone size, CDR3 protein, CDR3 DNA. D genes are given only for firm matches. The size field is filled for only some rows; it gives once, few, many or a size class.

>TRBJ2-2|TRBD2|TRBV7-3|.
CASGEGTSVPGELFF
TGTGCCAGCGGAGAGGGGACTAGCGTTCCCGGGGAGCTGTTTTTT
>TRBJ2-1|TRBD1|TRBV7-9|.
CASSARDSLSYNEQFF
TGTGCCAGCAGCGCCCGGGACAGCCTCTCCTACAATGAGCAGTTCTTC
>TRBJ2-1|TRBD1|TRBV28|.
CASSLMDRGLNEQFF
TGTGCCAGCAGTTTGATGGACAGGGGGCTGAATGAGCAGTTCTTC
>TRBJ2-2|.|TRBV7-9|.
CASRRVTGELFF
TGTGCCTCAAGACGCGTCACCGGGGAGCTGTTTTTT
>TRBJ2-7|TRBD2|TRBV5-4|.
CASSLGLAGGYEQYF
TGTGCCAGCAGCTTGGGACTAGCGGGAGGTTACGAGCAGTACTTC
>TRBJ2-1|.|TRBV7-9|once
CASSSTGRGRHNEQFF
TGTGCCAGCAGCTCCACCGGTAGGGGTCGCCACAATGAGCAGTTCTTC
>TRBJ1-1|.|TRBV30|.
CAWSVGSRRTEAFF
TGTGCCTGGAGTGTTGGGAGTAGGCGGACTGAAGCTTTCTTT
>TRBJ1-4|.|TRBV27|.
CASSWAGLNEKLFF
TGTGCCAGCAGTTGGGCAGGGCTCAATGAAAAACTGTTTTTT
>TRBJ1-1|.|TRBV6-5|.
CASSYGGGNTEAFF
TGTGCCAGCAGTTACGGGGGGGGTAACACTGAAGCTTTCTTT
>TRBJ2-7|TRBD1|TRBV10-2|.
CASSQGQVTYEQYF
TGCGCCAGCAGTCAAGGACAGGTAACCTACGAGCAGTACTTC
>TRBJ2-2|.|TRBV29-1|.
CSVGRRIYRGAVF
TGCAGCGTTGGACGCCGGATATACCGGGGAGCTGTTTTT
>TRBJ2-7|.|TRBV9|.
CASSVGVTDTYEQYF
TGTGCCAGCAGCGTAGGAGTTACAGATACCTACGAGCAGTACTTC
>TRBJ1-5|.|TRBV19|.
CASSPPSGYLEPQHF
TGTGCCAGTAGTCCCCCCTCAGGATATTTAGAGCCCCAGCATTTT
>TRBJ2-7|TRBD2|TRBV6-1|.
CASSHTSVYEQYF
TGTGCCAGCAGCCATACTAGCGTCTACGAGCAGTACTTC
>TRBJ2-7|.|TRBV5-1|.
CASSLPTLYEQYF
TGCGCCAGCAGCTTGCCGACACTTTACGAGCAGTACTTC
>TRBJ2-2|TRBD2|TRBV4-1|.
CASSQGGTSFTGELFF
TGCGCCAGCAGCCAAGGTGGGACTAGCTTCACCGGGGAGCTGTTTTTT
>TRBJ2-5|.|TRBV7-8|.
CASSSRGPLVGQETQYF
TGTGCCAGCAGCTCAAGAGGACCGCTAGTGGGCCAAGAGACCCAGTACTTC
>TRBJ1-5|.|TRBV7-9|.
CASSLSGRPQHF
TGTGCCAGCAGCTTATCGGGGCGGCCCCAGCATTTT
>TRBJ2-1|.|TRBV19|.
CASSMRDSGADEQFF
TGTGCCAGTAGTATGAGGGACTCCGGTGCGGATGAGCAGTTCTTC
>TRBJ2-7|.|TRBV28|.
CASSFGFYEQYF
TGTGCCAGCAGTTTCGGGTTTTACGAGCAGTACTTC